The next 15 T cell receptor beta chains were all read from a single sample in a study of T cells in Graves' hyperthyroidism and ophthalmopathy. Amplification yielded TCR beta CDR3 regions, with RNA transcripts as the source. An initial round of RT-PCR targeting the TCR CDR3 relied on the HTBI primer set. MiXCR, run by TCRdb on the multiplex PCR reads, gives a single entry per CDR3 protein. The table has approximately 690,000 distinct CDR3 sequences, less than 25% seen once. Specimen: blood. The receptors shown here come from a man younger than 40 with Graves' ophthalmopathy.

This clonotype was detected many times. This chain links TRBV12-3 or TRBV12-4 with TRBJ2-2; tentative D call: TRBD2 (6 bases). The CDR3 totals 15 residues. Trimming took off 4 bases at V and 2 bases at J, with 11 bases between the two ends. CDR3 bases: TGTGCCAGCAGTTCACGGGAGACTAACACCGGGGAGCTGTTTTTT. Protein: CASSSRETNTGELFF.

This clonotype showed up many times. The V gene is TRBV2, the J gene TRBJ1-1; no firm D call. Trimming stripped 4 bases from V and 8 bases from J, with 8 bases between. Germline CDR1 is SNHLY and CDR2 is FYNNEI. The length of the CDR3 is 11 residues. The DNA for the CDR3 is TGTGCCAGCAGTGCGGGAGGGGAAGCTTTCTTT. Amino acid sequence: CASSAGGEAFF.

Comment on this clonotype: An end of the junction differs from the germline gene, which may be a read error. V is TRBV11-2 and J is TRBJ1-2, with 8 bases lining up with TRBD1. Germline assignment: CDR1 SGHAT and CDR2 FQNNGV. This CDR3 spans 15 amino acids. The CDR3 protein is CAGSSLRTGRGGYTF. CDR3 bases: TGTGCCGGCAGTTCGCTCCGGACAGGGCGCGGAGGCTACACCTTC.

This clonotype was seen a handful of times. The chain employs TRBV28 and TRBJ1-1, with D hard to call. The CDR3 totals 14 residues. V was pared by 7 bases and J by 2 bases, with 14 bases between. The germline gives CDR1 MDHEN, CDR2 SYDVKM. As DNA, the CDR3 is TGTGCCAGCATTCCCAGCCGATTCAACACTGAAGCTTTCTTT. This translates into CASIPSRFNTEAFF.

This clonotype was seen more than once but under ten times. The chain is built from TRBV5-5 and TRBJ2-7; D gene ambiguous. The ends were cut back, 4 bases at V and 2 bases at J, with 13 bases in the middle. In germline, CDR1 is SGHKS, CDR2 YYEKEE (reference sequence). The CDR3 length is 14 residues. The CDR3 here is CASSAGPGPYEQYF. CDR3 DNA: TGTGCCAGCAGCGCCGGTCCGGGCCCCTACGAGCAGTACTTC.

The chain recombines TRBV20-1 with TRBJ2-7; 9 bases are a match to TRBD2. With 2 bases clipped from V and 2 bases from J, the junction kept 10 bases outside the gene matches. The CDR3 runs 16 residues. In germline, CDR1 is DFQATT, CDR2 SNEGSKA (reference sequence). In DNA, the CDR3 is TGCAGTGCTAGAAGGTCGGCGGGAGGGAAACCCTACGAGCAGTACTTC. It is translated as CSARRSAGGKPYEQYF.

The rearrangement joins TRBV6-2 or TRBV6-3 to TRBJ2-1; 9 positions match TRBD2. The CDR3 runs 16 residues. The ends lost 5 bases at V and 1 base at J; junction bases unmatched: 6. Per the germline V gene, CDR1 is MNHEY and CDR2 is SVGEGT. CDR3 sequence reads: CASSPHSGRSYNEQFF. The CDR3 region has the DNA TGTGCCAGCAGTCCCCATAGCGGGAGATCCTACAATGAGCAGTTCTTC.

Many counts were recorded for this clonotype. The V call is TRBV24-1, the J call TRBJ2-1; D possibly corresponds to TRBD1 (5 bases). The CDR3 contains 18 residues. CDR1 and CDR2 (germline): KGHDR, SFDVKD. The V gene lost 1 base and the J gene lost 0 bases, with 15 bases spanning the gap. Here the CDR3 reads CATSDFLGQRDSYNEQFF. CDR3 coding DNA: TGTGCCACCAGTGATTTTTTGGGGCAGCGCGACTCCTACAATGAGCAGTTCTTC.

This chain uses TRBV7-9 with TRBJ2-1; the D gene is possibly TRBD1 (5 bases). Germline loops: CDR1 SEHNR, CDR2 FQNEAQ (reference sequence). The V end lost 1 base, the J end lost 5 bases, and 12 bases lay between the germline ends. CDR3 length: 15 residues. The CDR3 loop reads CASSLGFSRDNEQFF. CDR3 nucleotides: TGTGCCAGCAGCTTAGGGTTCAGCAGGGACAATGAGCAGTTCTTC.

At least ten counts were recorded for this clonotype. The CDR3: CASRTGGTEAFF. CDR3 nucleotide sequence: TGTGCCAGCAGGACAGGGGGCACTGAAGCTTTCTTT. The chain links TRBV28 to TRBJ1-1; 9 bases map to TRBD1. Per germline, CDR1 MDHEN and CDR2 SYDVKM. The CDR3 loop spans 12 amino acids. The J segment lost 4 bases and the V segment lost 6 bases, leaving 0 bases of the junction unmatched.

V gene TRBV24-1 combines with J gene TRBJ2-3, with TRBD2 matching 10 bases. V lost 5 bases to trimming and J lost 4 bases; unmatched junction nucleotides: 5. CDR1 KGHDR and CDR2 SFDVKD come from the germline V gene. The CDR3 is 15 amino acids. The CDR3 loop reads CATSAVLAGADTQYF. For the CDR3, the DNA is TGTGCCACCAGTGCAGTGCTAGCGGGAGCAGATACGCAGTATTTT.

V and J are TRBV10-3 and TRBJ1-1; D possibly corresponds to TRBD1 (5 bases). CDR3 size: 14 residues. The V gene's germline CDR1 is ENHRY and CDR2 SYGVKD. V gave up 5 bases and J gave up 4 bases, with 14 bases separating them. The CDR3 region has the DNA TGTGCCATCAGTCAAGGGACCATTGGCACTGAAGCTTTCTTT. As protein: CAISQGTIGTEAFF.

The chain carries TRBV20-1 and TRBJ2-7, with TRBD2 matching over 8 bases. Germline V lookup: CDR1 DFQATT, CDR2 SNEGSKA (reference sequence). The CDR3 sequence is 17 residues long. With 5 bases clipped from V and 1 base from J, the junction kept 16 bases outside the gene matches. This CDR3 is CSAGGVQAGAGSYEQYF. The DNA for the CDR3 is TGCAGTGCTGGGGGGGTCCAAGCGGGGGCAGGGTCCTACGAGCAGTACTTC.

The gene calls are TRBV7-9 and TRBJ1-4, with D tentatively TRBD1 (6 bases). Trimming removed 5 bases from V and 4 bases from J, with 14 bases in between. Per germline, CDR1 SEHNR and CDR2 FQNEAQ (reference sequence). The CDR3 length is 15 residues. The CDR3 here is CASSLEGGLNEKLFF. In DNA, the CDR3 is TGTGCCAGCAGCCTCGAGGGGGGGCTTAATGAAAAACTGTTTTTT.

V and J are TRBV20-1 and TRBJ2-1, with D perhaps given as TRBD1 or TRBD2 (5 bases each). The V end lost 3 bases, the J end lost 0 bases, and 18 bases lay between the germline ends. This CDR3 is built from 17 residues. Germline-derived CDR1 and CDR2 are DFQATT and SNEGSKA (reference sequence). The CDR3, as DNA: TGCAGTGCTAGTCTCAGCGTAGGGGAGAGCTCCTACAATGAGCAGTTCTTC. As protein: CSASLSVGESSYNEQFF.